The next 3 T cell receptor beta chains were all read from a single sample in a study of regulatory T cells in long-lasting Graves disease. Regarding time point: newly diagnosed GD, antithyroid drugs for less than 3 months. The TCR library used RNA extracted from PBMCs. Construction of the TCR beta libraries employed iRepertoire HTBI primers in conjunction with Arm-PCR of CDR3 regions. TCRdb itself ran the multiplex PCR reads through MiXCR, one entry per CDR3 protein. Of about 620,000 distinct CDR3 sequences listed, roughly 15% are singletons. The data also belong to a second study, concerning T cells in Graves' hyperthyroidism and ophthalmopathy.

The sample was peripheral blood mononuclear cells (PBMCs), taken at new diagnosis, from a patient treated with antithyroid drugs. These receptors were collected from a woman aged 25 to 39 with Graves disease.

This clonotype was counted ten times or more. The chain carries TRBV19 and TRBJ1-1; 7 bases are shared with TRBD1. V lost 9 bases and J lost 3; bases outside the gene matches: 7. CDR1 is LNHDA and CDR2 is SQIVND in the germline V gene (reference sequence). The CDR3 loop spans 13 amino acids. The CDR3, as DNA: TGTGCCAGCAGTCCCGACAGGGACACTGAAGCTTTCTTT. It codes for CASSPDRDTEAFF.

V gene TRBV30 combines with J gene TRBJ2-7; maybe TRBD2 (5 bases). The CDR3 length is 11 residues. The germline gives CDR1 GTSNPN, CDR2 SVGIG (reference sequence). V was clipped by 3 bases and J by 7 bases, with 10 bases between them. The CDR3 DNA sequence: TGTGCCTGGAGCGCCACGGGGGAGCAGTACTTC. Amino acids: CAWSATGEQYF.

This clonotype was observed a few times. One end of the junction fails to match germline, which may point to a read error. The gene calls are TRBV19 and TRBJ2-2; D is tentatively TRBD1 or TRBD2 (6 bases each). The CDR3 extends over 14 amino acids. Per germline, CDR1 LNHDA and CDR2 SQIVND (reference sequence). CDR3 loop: CASSAYRDGGELFF. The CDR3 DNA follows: TGTGCCAGTAGTGCCTACAGGGACGGCGGGGAGTTGTTTTTT.